The 24 T cell receptor beta chains below come from one sample, sequenced in a study of blood T cell repertoires in COVID-19. Sequencing used immunoSEQ multiplex PCR; TCRdb keeps in-frame clones, though not all of them. The data contain around 220,000 clones, under 85% of them seen just once; the ten biggest clones take up approximately 4%. Sequenced material: peripheral blood. All receptors come from a woman between 40 and 55 years old with active or convalescent COVID-19.

The V gene is TRBV28, the J gene TRBJ1-2; D gene unclear. The germline V and J ends were trimmed by 5 bases and 4 bases, with 14 bases remaining between them. In germline, CDR1 is MDHEN, CDR2 SYDVKM. This CDR3 is 14 amino acids long. The CDR3 DNA follows: TGTGCCAGCAGTCCCCCCGGGTCTCCCTATGGCTACACCTTC. It is translated as CASSPPGSPYGYTF.

The chain carries TRBV7-8 and TRBJ1-5; no clear D. Trimming stripped 4 bases from V and 0 bases from J, with 10 bases between. The CDR3 spans 15 residues. CDR1 and CDR2 (germline): SGHVS, FQNEAQ. The CDR3 nucleotides read TGTGCCAGCAGCTCAAGCGGGAGTAGCAATCAGCCCCAGCATTTT. Protein: CASSSSGSSNQPQHF.

The V and J genes are TRBV9 and TRBJ1-2; TRBD1 agrees at 11 bases. J lost 3 bases, V lost 0 bases, and 10 bases had no gene match. Germline values: CDR1 SGDLS, CDR2 YYNGEE. The CDR3 loop spans 18 amino acids. CDR3 sequence reads: CASSVAPHRDRGDYGYTF. Written as DNA, the CDR3 is TGTGCCAGCAGCGTAGCGCCTCATCGGGACAGGGGGGACTATGGCTACACCTTC. Complete variable domain (other parts from reference TRBV9 and TRBJ1-2): DSGVTQTPKHLITATGQRVTLRCSPRSGDLSVYWYQQSLDQGLQFLIQYYNGEERAKGNILERFSAQQFPDLHSELNLSSLELGDSALYFCASSVAPHRDRGDYGYTFGSGTRLTVV.

The chain employs TRBV4-1 and TRBJ1-5; TRBD1 agrees at 8 bases. The germline V gene encodes CDR1 MGHRA and CDR2 YSYEKL. The CDR3 covers 15 residues. The V and J ends lost 4 bases and 5 bases, in that order; junction bases with no gene match: 7. In DNA form, the CDR3 reads TGCGCCAGCAGCCCCATAACAGGGGGATATCAGCCCCAGCATTTT. It specifies CASSPITGGYQPQHF.

This sequence joins TRBV21-1 and TRBJ1-5; the table's D call TRBD1 went unverified against the DNA. TRBV21-1 is a documented pseudogene. This CDR3 comprises 22 residues. In nucleotides, the CDR3 is TGTGCCAGCAGCAAAAAGGGTAAGGACACCGGCATCTACAAACCTGGCAATCAGCCCCAGCATTTT. Protein: CASSKKGKDTGIYKPGNQPQHF.

The rearrangement links TRBV6-5 to TRBJ1-5; the D is unclear. The CDR3 has 16 amino acids. Germline V gives CDR1 MNHEY, CDR2 SVGAGI. Trimming removed 0 bases from V and 0 bases from J, with 9 bases in between. The CDR3 here is CASSYSRGTSNQPQHF. The CDR3 DNA follows: TGTGCCAGCAGTTACTCGCGCGGAACTAGCAATCAGCCCCAGCATTTT.

The chain carries TRBV6-2 or TRBV6-3 and TRBJ1-5, with 7 bases aligning to TRBD1. V lost 5 bases and J lost 1; bases outside the gene matches: 2. The CDR3 loop spans 14 amino acids. The germline V gene has CDR1 MNHEY and CDR2 SVGEGT. The CDR3 DNA sequence: TGTGCCAGCAGTCAACAGGGGAGCAATCAGCCCCAGCATTTT. Amino acids: CASSQQGSNQPQHF.

This clone was recorded once. DNA of the CDR3: TGTGCCAGCAGCTTATATATTATTTGGGCTCCTGGGTCCCAGCATTTT. Its protein is CASSLYIIWAPGSQHF. The V call is TRBV7-2, the J call TRBJ1-5; D is unclear. CDR3 length: 16 residues. Per the germline V gene, CDR1 is SGHTA and CDR2 is FQGNSA. V dropped 2 bases and J dropped 11 bases, with 22 bases sitting between them. Combining the CDR3 with reference TRBV7-2 and TRBJ1-5 gives the whole variable domain GAGVSQSPSNKVTEKGKDVELRCDPISGHTALYWYRQSLGQGLEFLIYFQGNSAPDKSGLPSDRFSAERTGGSVSTLTIQRTQQEDSAVYLCASSLYIIWAPGSQHFGDGTRLSIL.

In its sample, this clone was seen once. This chain uses TRBV19 with TRBJ2-4; D remains unclear. Germline V gives CDR1 LNHDA, CDR2 SQIVND (reference sequence). This CDR3 is 13 amino acids long. V lost 7 bases to trimming and J lost 0 bases, with 7 bases between them. CDR3 in amino acids: CASMSLAKNIQYF. In DNA, the CDR3 is TGTGCCAGTATGTCTCTAGCCAAAAACATTCAGTACTTC.

In this sample, this clone turned up a few times. The CDR3 region is CASSLRVDGYTF. CDR3 DNA sequence: TGTGCCAGCAGTTTACGAGTCGATGGCTACACCTTC. J is TRBJ1-2 and V is TRBV12-3 or TRBV12-4; D remains unclear. This CDR3 spans 12 amino acids. Trimming took 2 bases from V and 6 from J, leaving 7 bases between them.

V and J are TRBV19 and TRBJ1-5; 11 bases are shared with TRBD1. The CDR3 totals 16 residues. Germline CDR1 reads LNHDA; CDR2 reads SQIVND (reference sequence). The J segment lost 7 bases and the V segment lost 8 bases, leaving 13 bases of the junction unmatched. CDR3 nucleotides: TGTGCCAGTCGCTATTCGGACAGGGGGCGCCTGCAGCCCCAGCATTTT. Protein product: CASRYSDRGRLQPQHF.

As DNA, the CDR3 is TGTGCCAGCAGCAAAGGTTACAGGGTAATTAATTCACCCCTCCACTTT. Protein product: CASSKGYRVINSPLHF. The rearrangement joins TRBV21-1 to TRBJ1-6; the listed D gene, TRBD1, was not tested against the DNA. TRBV21-1 is a documented pseudogene. CDR3 length: 16 residues.

The gene calls are TRBV12-3 or TRBV12-4 and TRBJ2-1, with D possibly matching TRBD1 (6 bases). Trimming left V 0 bases short and J 8 bases short, with 8 bases between. This CDR3 comprises 13 residues. The CDR3 protein is CASSLAGAHEQFF. CDR3 DNA: TGTGCCAGCAGTTTAGCGGGGGCCCATGAGCAGTTCTTC.

The rearrangement joins TRBV10-2 to TRBJ2-1, with D tentatively TRBD2 (6 bases). Germline values: CDR1 WSHSY, CDR2 SAAADI. Trimming removed 10 bases from V and 3 bases from J, with 13 bases in between. CDR3 length equals 13 residues. CDR3 protein: CATFSRDYNEQFF. The CDR3 region has the DNA TGCGCCACCTTCTCGCGGGACTACAATGAGCAGTTCTTC.

The chain uses TRBV4-1 and TRBJ1-2; 9 bases agree with TRBD1. Trimming removed 0 bases from V and 8 bases from J; junction bases left unmatched: 13. The CDR3 totals 17 residues. CDR1 is MGHRA, CDR2 YSYEKL, per germline. Here the CDR3 reads CASSQESGGQGRSGYTF. The CDR3 DNA sequence: TGCGCCAGCAGCCAAGAATCGGGGGGACAGGGACGTTCCGGCTACACCTTC.

The chain employs TRBV12-5 and TRBJ2-7; 12 bases fit TRBD2. The germline CDR1 and CDR2 sequences are LGHNT and FRNRAP. This CDR3 is 16 amino acids long. The V segment lost 4 bases and the J segment 4 bases; nucleotides outside the gene matches: 8. In nucleotides, the CDR3 is TGTGCTAGTGGTTCCCCCGGACTAGCGGGGAAGTACGAGCAGTACTTC. It is translated as CASGSPGLAGKYEQYF.

V gene TRBV2 combines with J gene TRBJ2-5, with D possibly matching TRBD1 (5 bases). The CDR3 is made up of 15 amino acids. Germline V gene sequence: CDR1 SNHLY, CDR2 FYNNEI. The V end was cut by 4 bases, the J end by 5 bases, with 17 bases between. The CDR3 here is CASSGAGNTLETQYF. The CDR3 nucleotides are TGTGCCAGCAGTGGGGCAGGGAATACTCTGGAGACCCAGTACTTC.

V gene TRBV19 combines with J gene TRBJ1-1; the match to TRBD1 covers 7 bases. This CDR3 comprises 15 residues. The V segment lost 1 base and the J segment 1 base; nucleotides outside the gene matches: 3. Germline loops: CDR1 LNHDA, CDR2 SQIVND (reference sequence). The CDR3 nucleotides read TGTGCCAGTAGTATAGGTCGGACAGGGAACACTGAAGCTTTCTTT. Its protein is CASSIGRTGNTEAFF. Looking up the rest from reference TRBV19 and TRBJ1-1 gives the full variable domain: DGGITQSPKYLFRKEGQNVTLSCEQNLNHDAMYWYRQDPGQGLRLIYYSQIVNDFQKGDIAEGYSVSREKKESFPLTVTSAQKNPTAFYLCASSIGRTGNTEAFFGQGTRLTVV.

The rearrangement links TRBV5-4 to TRBJ1-1; the D is unclear. Between the trimmed V and J ends, which lost 4 bases and 1 base, there was a span of 11 bases. This CDR3 comprises 14 residues. Germline CDR1 SGHNT, CDR2 YYREEE (reference sequence). This CDR3 is CASSPIHPNTEAFF. CDR3 sequence (DNA): TGTGCCAGCAGCCCCATACATCCGAACACTGAAGCTTTCTTT.

The CDR3 reads CAISGTLNYGYTF. Written as DNA, the CDR3 is TGTGCCATCTCAGGCACCCTTAACTATGGCTACACCTTC. The chain combines TRBV10-3 with TRBJ1-2, with D unclear. The CDR3 extends over 13 amino acids. The V and J ends lost 8 bases and 1 base respectively, with 11 bases between them. Per the germline V gene, CDR1 is ENHRY and CDR2 is SYGVKD.

The V gene is TRBV18, the J gene TRBJ1-2, with D maybe TRBD1 (5 bases). This CDR3 region has 15 residues. V lost 0 bases, J lost 2 bases, and 10 bases lay in between. Per the germline V gene, CDR1 is KGHSH and CDR2 is LQKENI. The CDR3 is CASSPPQGTNYGYTF. As DNA, the CDR3 is TGTGCCAGCTCACCACCGCAGGGAACAAACTATGGCTACACCTTC.

In nucleotides, the CDR3 is TGTGCCAGCAGCCAGCCGGGACAGGGCTTGGATGGCTACACCTTC. This codes for CASSQPGQGLDGYTF. This sequence joins TRBV5-4 and TRBJ1-2, with 9 positions matching TRBD1. V shed 4 bases and J 6 bases; nucleotides not matched to a gene: 10. CDR3 size: 15 residues. Germline V gives CDR1 SGHNT, CDR2 YYREEE (reference sequence).

The chain uses TRBV5-1 and TRBJ1-6; TRBD1 is a possible D gene (5 bases). This CDR3 spans 14 amino acids. Per the germline V gene, CDR1 is SGHRS and CDR2 is YFSETQ. V was shortened by 4 bases and J by 9 bases, with 14 bases between the two germline ends. The CDR3 spells CASSPLQGGSPLHF. The CDR3 DNA sequence: TGCGCCAGCAGCCCCCTGCAGGGAGGTTCACCCCTCCACTTT.

The CDR3 loop reads CASSDPRLGQGGYTF. The DNA of the CDR3 is TGTGCCAGCAGTGACCCTCGACTCGGACAGGGGGGCTACACCTTC. This chain joins TRBV6-1 and TRBJ1-2; 9 nucleotides agree with TRBD1. V shed 3 bases and J 8 bases; nucleotides not matched to a gene: 10. CDR3 length: 15 residues. Germline CDR1 reads MNHNS; CDR2 reads SASEGT.